This T cell receptor beta chain is from a study of cytomegalovirus exposure and HLA in healthy donors. Whole-study results and caveats: Sequences of the TCR beta chain were said to predict the HLA-A and HLA-B alleles of most subjects accurately.

This clone was counted between two and nine times. Its antigen is as yet unknown. From germline, CDR1 is SEHNR and CDR2 FQNEAQ (reference sequence). CDR3 length equals 14 residues. V lost 5 bases, J lost 8 bases, and 7 bases stayed unmatched. Amplification used 60 Vbeta primers and 13 Jbeta primers. Data came from immunoSEQ multiplex PCR; TCRdb stores just in-frame clones and leaves some out. The repertoire has around 130,000 clones, roughly 79% of them found once; the top ten carry over 1.5%. Sequencing used PBMCs. The chain combines TRBV7-9 with TRBJ2-3; 10 nucleotides match TRBD2. The TCR comes from a woman in her fifties or sixties in good health and CMV-seronegative. The DNA of the CDR3 is TGTGCCAGCAGCCTCCTAGCGGGAGTGGCTACGCAGTATTTT. This translates into CASSLLAGVATQYF.